This TCR beta chain derives from a study of tumor and adjacent non-tumor tissue in lung cancer (dated by TCRdb to the late 2010s). Study-level background: Of the cohort, 12 patients had adenocarcinoma, 2 had squamous cell carcinoma and 1 had small cell lung cancer. Ages among the 15 or so patients ranged from roughly 31 to 80 years, there were approximately 10 men and 5 women, and disease was at TNM stage I to III. A total of approximately 120,000,000 productive TCRbeta reads were generated by sequencing, corresponding to an average of around 3.8 million reads per sample. Using bulk TCRbeta repertoires from under 17 lung cancer patients, the study set lung tumor tissue side by side with matched distant non-tumor lung tissue. TCRbeta CDR3 sequencing was performed on roughly 27 paired specimens, with one tumor sample and one normal lung sample collected per patient. What the research found in general, with its limitations: In normal lung, the top 100 clones accounted for a significantly larger cumulative share of the repertoire than in tumor tissue. Tumor tissue showed significantly greater TCR diversity (inverse Simpson) than normal lung tissue (around 450 vs 150, P = 0.0075, Mann-Whitney U test). Significantly higher TCR diversity was found in younger patients, and higher tumor TCR diversity was associated with shorter overall and disease-free survival. Because peripheral blood was not sequenced, the blood TCRbeta repertoires of the lung cancer patients in the study went unexamined. The methods do not name the sequencing platform or mention unique molecular identifiers. The cohort had only around 15 patients, and the authors noted that larger samples and more detailed clinical data are needed.

From the germline V gene, CDR1 is SQVTM and CDR2 is ANQGSEA. Inclusive of the bounding cysteine and phenylalanine, the CDR3 is 14 residues long. Kept here is only the CDR3 DNA, which spans 42 bases and is read in frame from base 1. Libraries were built with multiplex PCR. For sequencing, an Illumina HiSeq 2500 was employed. TCRbeta libraries were built by three rounds of nested PCR using primers (Table S4), following protocols modified from ARM-PCR. Before sequencing, PCR products of 200-500 bp were excised from the gel and purified with the QIAquick gel extraction kit. The original methods were these. Trimmomatic was used to clean the reads, FLASH merged the cleaned reads into complete CDR3 sequences, and MiTCR assigned the sequences to V(D)J germline segments. Clonal diversity was calculated as the inverse Simpson's index using VDJtools. In-frame sequences lacking a premature stop codon were counted as productive reads. TCRdb reprocessing: public reads trimmed at Q25 with fastp, clones called with MiXCR, in-frame beta chains kept. Each CDR3 protein gets just one entry, which takes the most common genes and DNA from the rows behind it. The V and J calls and clone size are TCRdb's, not the authors'. The sample contains about 86,000 distinct CDR3 sequences, 76% of them found a single time. In total, the top ten clones hold around a fifth of the sample.

Concerning this clonotype: The antigen this receptor binds is unknown. The junction does not match germline at one end; this may be a read error.

RNA was isolated from bulk unsorted tissue, and RNA quality was assessed with a NanoDrop ND-1000 and an Agilent 2100. Distant non-tumor tissue taken more than 3 cm from the tumor edge was used as the normal lung sample. All donors had newly diagnosed lung cancer, had not received prior chemotherapy, and were admitted for thoracic surgery in China between August and November 2014. Anyone who had undergone radiotherapy or chemotherapy before, or who had another cancer at the same time, was left out of the study. Pieces of surgical tissue measuring roughly 1-2.1 cm3 were kept in RNAlater solution and stored at -80 degrees C until use.

The V and J segments used are TRBV29-1 and TRBJ2-7, and TRBD2 aligns with 10 junction nucleotides. The TCR comes from a woman between 50 and 59 years old with non-small cell lung cancer. Material: distant non-tumor lung tissue. The DNA is TGTAACTTCATCAGCGGGAGGGCAATCCATGAGCAGTACTTC. Translation gives CNFISGRAIHEQYF.